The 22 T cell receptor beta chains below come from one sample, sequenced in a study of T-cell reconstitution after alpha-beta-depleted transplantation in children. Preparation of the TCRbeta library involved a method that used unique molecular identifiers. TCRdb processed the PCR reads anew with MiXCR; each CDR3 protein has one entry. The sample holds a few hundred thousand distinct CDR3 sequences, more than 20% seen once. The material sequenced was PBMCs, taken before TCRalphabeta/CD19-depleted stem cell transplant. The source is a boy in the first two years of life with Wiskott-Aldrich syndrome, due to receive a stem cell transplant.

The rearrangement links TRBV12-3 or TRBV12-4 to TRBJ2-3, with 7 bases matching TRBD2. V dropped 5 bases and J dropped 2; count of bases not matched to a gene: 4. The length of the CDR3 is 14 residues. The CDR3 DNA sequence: TGTGCCAGCAGTAGCGGGACTTACACAGATACGCAGTATTTT. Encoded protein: CASSSGTYTDTQYF.

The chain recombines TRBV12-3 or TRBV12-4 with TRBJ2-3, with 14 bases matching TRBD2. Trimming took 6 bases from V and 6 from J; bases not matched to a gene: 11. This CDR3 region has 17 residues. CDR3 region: CASSRPRTSGRRDTQYF. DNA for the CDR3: TGTGCCAGCAGCCGACCCCGGACTAGCGGGAGGCGGGATACGCAGTATTTT.

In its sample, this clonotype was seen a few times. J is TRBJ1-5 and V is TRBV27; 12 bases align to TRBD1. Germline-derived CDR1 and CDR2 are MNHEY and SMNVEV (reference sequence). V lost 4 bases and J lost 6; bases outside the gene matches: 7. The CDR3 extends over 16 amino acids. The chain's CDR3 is CASSSRDRGLGQPQHF. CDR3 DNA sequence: TGTGCCAGCAGTTCCCGGGACAGGGGGCTGGGTCAGCCCCAGCATTTT.

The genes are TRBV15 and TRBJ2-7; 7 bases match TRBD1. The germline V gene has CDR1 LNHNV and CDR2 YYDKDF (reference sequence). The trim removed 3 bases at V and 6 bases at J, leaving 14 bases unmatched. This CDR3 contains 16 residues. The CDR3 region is CATSSPARDRSSEQYF. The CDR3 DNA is TGTGCCACCAGCAGCCCCGCTCGGGACAGAAGTTCCGAGCAGTACTTC.

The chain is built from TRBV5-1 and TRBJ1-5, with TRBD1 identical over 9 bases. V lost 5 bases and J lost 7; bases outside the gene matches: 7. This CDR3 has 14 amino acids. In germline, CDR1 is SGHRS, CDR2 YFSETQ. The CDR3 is CASRGDREDQPQHF. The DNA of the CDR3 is TGCGCCAGCAGGGGGGACAGGGAGGACCAGCCCCAGCATTTT.

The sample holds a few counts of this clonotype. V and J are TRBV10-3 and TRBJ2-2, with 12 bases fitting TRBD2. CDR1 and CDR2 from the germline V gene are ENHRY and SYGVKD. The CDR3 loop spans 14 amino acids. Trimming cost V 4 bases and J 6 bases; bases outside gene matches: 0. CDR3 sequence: CAISGLAGAGELFF. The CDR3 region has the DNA TGTGCCATCAGTGGACTAGCGGGAGCCGGGGAGCTGTTTTTT.

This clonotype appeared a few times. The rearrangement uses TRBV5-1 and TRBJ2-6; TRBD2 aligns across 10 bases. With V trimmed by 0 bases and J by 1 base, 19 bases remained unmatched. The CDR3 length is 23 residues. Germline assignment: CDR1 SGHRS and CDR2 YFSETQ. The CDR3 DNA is TGCGCCAGCAGCTTGGAGGGTGTACTAGCGGGACCCGACCTTCGTTCTGGGGCCAACGTCCTGACTTTC. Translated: CASSLEGVLAGPDLRSGANVLTF.

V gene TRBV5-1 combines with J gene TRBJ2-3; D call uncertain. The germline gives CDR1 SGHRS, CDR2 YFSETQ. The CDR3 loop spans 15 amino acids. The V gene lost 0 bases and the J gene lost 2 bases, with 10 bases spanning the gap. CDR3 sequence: CASSLGYSVTDTQYF. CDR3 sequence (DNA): TGCGCCAGCAGCTTGGGATACAGCGTCACAGATACGCAGTATTTT.

DNA of the CDR3: TGCGCCAGCAGCTTGGGGCTAGCGCCAAACACCGGGGAGCTGTTTTTT. Its translation is CASSLGLAPNTGELFF. The chain employs TRBV5-1 and TRBJ2-2; tentatively, D is TRBD2 (6 bases). The length of the CDR3 is 16 residues. Looked up from germline, CDR1 is SGHRS and CDR2 is YFSETQ. V lost 0 bases and J lost 2, with 11 bases in between.

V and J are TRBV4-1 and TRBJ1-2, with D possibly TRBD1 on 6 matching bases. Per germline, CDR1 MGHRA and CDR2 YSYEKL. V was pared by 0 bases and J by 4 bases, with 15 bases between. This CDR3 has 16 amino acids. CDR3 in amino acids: CASSQDQGHPIYGYTF. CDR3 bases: TGCGCCAGCAGCCAAGATCAGGGGCATCCAATCTATGGCTACACCTTC.

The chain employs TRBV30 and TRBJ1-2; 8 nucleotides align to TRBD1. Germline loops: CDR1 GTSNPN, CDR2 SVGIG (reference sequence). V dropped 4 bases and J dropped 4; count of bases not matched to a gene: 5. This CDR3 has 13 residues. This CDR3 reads CAWIRTGTYGYTF. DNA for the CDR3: TGTGCCTGGATACGGACAGGGACCTATGGCTACACCTTC.

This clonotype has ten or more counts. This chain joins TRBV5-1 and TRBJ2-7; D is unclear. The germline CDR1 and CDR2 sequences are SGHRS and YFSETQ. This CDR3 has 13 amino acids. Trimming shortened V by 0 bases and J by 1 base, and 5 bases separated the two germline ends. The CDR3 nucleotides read TGCGCCAGCAGCTTGGAACGTTCCTACGAGCAGTACTTC. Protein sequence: CASSLERSYEQYF.

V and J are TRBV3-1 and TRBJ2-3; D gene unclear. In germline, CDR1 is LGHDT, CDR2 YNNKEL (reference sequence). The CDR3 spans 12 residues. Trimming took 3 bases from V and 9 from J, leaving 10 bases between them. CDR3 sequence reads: CASSQQSPTQYF. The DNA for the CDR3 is TGTGCCAGCAGCCAGCAGTCCCCGACGCAGTATTTT.

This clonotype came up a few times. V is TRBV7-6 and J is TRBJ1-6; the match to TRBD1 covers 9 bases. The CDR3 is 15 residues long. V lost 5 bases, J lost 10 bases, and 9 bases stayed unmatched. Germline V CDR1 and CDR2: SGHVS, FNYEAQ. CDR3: CASSHRRDRESPLHF. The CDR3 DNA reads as TGTGCCAGCAGCCACCGTAGGGACAGGGAGTCACCCCTCCACTTT.

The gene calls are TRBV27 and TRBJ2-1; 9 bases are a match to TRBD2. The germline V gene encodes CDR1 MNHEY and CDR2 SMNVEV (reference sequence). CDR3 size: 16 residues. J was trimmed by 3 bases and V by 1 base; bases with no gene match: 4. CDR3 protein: CASSLYPSGIYNEQFF. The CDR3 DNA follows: TGTGCCAGCAGTTTATACCCTAGCGGGATCTACAATGAGCAGTTCTTC.

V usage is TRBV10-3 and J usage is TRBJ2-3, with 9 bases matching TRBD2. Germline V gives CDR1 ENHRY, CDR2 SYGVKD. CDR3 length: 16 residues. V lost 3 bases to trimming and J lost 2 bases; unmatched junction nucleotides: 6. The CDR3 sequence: CAISEASGRPTDTQYF. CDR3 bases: TGTGCCATCAGTGAAGCGAGCGGGAGGCCCACAGATACGCAGTATTTT.

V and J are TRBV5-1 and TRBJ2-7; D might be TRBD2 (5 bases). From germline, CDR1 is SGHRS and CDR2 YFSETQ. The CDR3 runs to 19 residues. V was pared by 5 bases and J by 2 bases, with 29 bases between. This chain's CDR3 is CASRYEALELDLPTYEQYF. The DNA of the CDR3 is TGCGCCAGCAGATATGAGGCTCTGGAACTAGATCTTCCTACCTACGAGCAGTACTTC.

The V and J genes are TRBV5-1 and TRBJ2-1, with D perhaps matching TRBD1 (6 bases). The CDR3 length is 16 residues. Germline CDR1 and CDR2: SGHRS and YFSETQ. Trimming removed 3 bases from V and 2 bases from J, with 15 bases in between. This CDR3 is CASSWTGTTPYNEQFF. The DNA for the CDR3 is TGCGCCAGCAGCTGGACCGGGACAACCCCCTACAATGAGCAGTTCTTC.

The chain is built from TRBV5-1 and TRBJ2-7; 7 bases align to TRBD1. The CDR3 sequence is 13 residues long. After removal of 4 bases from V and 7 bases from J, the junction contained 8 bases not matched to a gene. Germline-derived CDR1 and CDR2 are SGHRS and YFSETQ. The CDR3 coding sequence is TGCGCCAGCAGCCTACGGGACAGCTTGGAGCAGTACTTC. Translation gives CASSLRDSLEQYF.

This chain's CDR3 is CASSLWAGGDYEQYF. CDR3 coding DNA: TGTGCCAGCAGTTTATGGGCGGGAGGGGACTACGAGCAGTACTTC. This chain connects TRBV27 to TRBJ2-7, with 9 positions matching TRBD2. Germline V lookup: CDR1 MNHEY, CDR2 SMNVEV (reference sequence). The CDR3 is made up of 15 amino acids. V was pared by 1 base and J by 3 bases, with 4 bases of the junction left unmatched.

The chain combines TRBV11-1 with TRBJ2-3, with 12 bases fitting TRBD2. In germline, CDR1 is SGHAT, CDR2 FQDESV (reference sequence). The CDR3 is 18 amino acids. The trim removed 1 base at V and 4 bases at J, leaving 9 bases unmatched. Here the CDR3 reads CASSLVLAGGPFADTQYF. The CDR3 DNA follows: TGTGCCAGCAGCTTAGTCCTAGCGGGAGGGCCCTTCGCAGATACGCAGTATTTT.

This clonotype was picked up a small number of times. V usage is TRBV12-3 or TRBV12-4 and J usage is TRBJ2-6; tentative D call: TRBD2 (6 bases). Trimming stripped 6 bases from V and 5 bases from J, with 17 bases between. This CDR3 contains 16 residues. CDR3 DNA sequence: TGTGCCAGCAGAAGATCTGGGGGACTTAGGGCCAACGTCCTGACTTTC. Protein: CASRRSGGLRANVLTF.